The clone carrying this TCR beta chain was seen just once. The CDR3 covers 21 residues. The ends were cut back, 4 bases at V and 3 bases at J, with 34 bases in the middle. CDR1 and CDR2 from the germline V gene are SGHDN and FVKESK. This entry is derived from a study of cytomegalovirus exposure and HLA in healthy donors. This PCR relied on a set of 60 Vbeta primers and 13 Jbeta primers. Libraries were prepared by immunoSEQ multiplex PCR; TCRdb keeps only in-frame clonotypes and omits some of them. The table has 190,000 or so clones, 79% seen once. J is TRBJ2-7 and V is TRBV14; TRBD2 is a possible D gene (8 bases). The sequence derives from a male donor in good health and CMV-seropositive. Material for sequencing was PBMCs. CDR3 residues: CASSPESYRGVESGSRYEQYF. The CDR3 region has the DNA TGTGCCAGCAGCCCTGAGAGTTACAGGGGAGTGGAAAGCGGGAGTCGCTACGAGCAGTACTTC.